The 17 T cell receptor beta chains in this list originate from one sample, sequenced in a study of radiation and T cells in renal cell carcinoma (dated by TCRdb to 2019 to 2021). The intended sense of this specimen's time point label: tumor resected at nephrectomy. Reading the label with the study, this specimen's treatment or condition is: 15 Gy SBRT to primary tumor, nephrectomy 4 weeks later. The library was generated by the immunoSEQ multiplex PCR assay. The table was pulled from immuneACCESS by TCRdb, which kept in-frame rearrangements only. Such tables lose some clones; where checked, under half of the loss comes from unresolved V genes, and the rest has no known cause. The sample contains several thousand clones, approximately 54% of them found a single time. The ten largest account for 15% to 20% of the sample. This specimen consisted of tumor tissue, obtained from a patient whose treatment included radiotherapy and nephrectomy. The receptors shown here come from a man aged 55 to 70 with renal cell carcinoma.

The chain carries TRBV5-4 and TRBJ1-3; 7 bases are shared with TRBD1. The length of the CDR3 is 18 residues. From germline, CDR1 is SGHNT and CDR2 YYREEE (reference sequence). The junction had 9 bases not matched to a gene; V was cut back by 0 bases and J by 0 bases. CDR3 in amino acids: CASSLGGDREFSGNTIYF. The CDR3 nucleotides read TGTGCCAGCAGCTTGGGAGGCGACAGGGAATTCTCTGGAAACACCATATATTTT.

This clone came up once. V gene TRBV28 combines with J gene TRBJ2-7; 11 bases match TRBD2. The CDR3 runs 15 residues. Germline-derived CDR1 and CDR2 are MDHEN and SYDVKM. Trimming took 6 bases from V and 6 from J; bases not matched to a gene: 10. CDR3 DNA: TGTGCCAGCAGGGACCTAGCGGGAGGTTCGCGCGAGCAGTACTTC. The encoded protein is CASRDLAGGSREQYF.

This chain links TRBV18 with TRBJ1-4; D might be TRBD1 (5 bases). The V gene's germline CDR1 is KGHSH and CDR2 LQKENI. CDR3 size: 14 residues. The V end was cut by 3 bases, the J end by 4 bases, with 9 bases between. This CDR3 reads CASSPSGDNEKLFF. DNA for the CDR3: TGTGCCAGCTCACCCTCGGGGGATAATGAAAAACTGTTTTTT.

This clone was detected only a few times. The V gene is TRBV4-2, the J gene TRBJ1-1; 8 bases map to TRBD1. The germline CDR1 and CDR2 sequences are LGHNA and YNFKEQ. Trimming cost V 0 bases and J 6 bases; bases outside gene matches: 3. The CDR3 runs to 14 residues. The DNA of the CDR3 is TGTGCCAGCAGCCAAGAGACAGGGGACGCTGAAGCTTTCTTT. It encodes CASSQETGDAEAFF.

V and J are TRBV6-5 and TRBJ1-1, with a possible D match to TRBD1 (6 bases). The CDR3 loop spans 15 amino acids. Trimming pared 6 bases from V and 7 bases from J, leaving 21 bases between. The germline CDR1 and CDR2 sequences are MNHEY and SVGAGI. The CDR3 is CASSPVPGGLFEAFF. The CDR3 region has the DNA TGTGCCAGCAGCCCCGTCCCCGGGGGGCTATTTGAAGCTTTCTTT.

The chain is built from TRBV4-3 and TRBJ2-7, with 7 bases lining up with TRBD1. J lost 3 bases, V lost 5 bases, and 1 base had no gene match. The V gene's germline CDR1 is LGHNA and CDR2 YSLEER. This CDR3 has 12 amino acids. The CDR3 loop reads CASSWDSYEQYF. Here the CDR3 DNA reads TGCGCCAGCAGCTGGGACAGCTACGAGCAGTACTTC.

For this clone: Other DNA sequences in this sample translate to the same CDR3. The chain employs TRBV29-1 and TRBJ1-4; a possible D gene is TRBD1 (6 bases). The germline V and J ends were trimmed by 6 bases and 8 bases, with 22 bases remaining between them. This CDR3 has 15 amino acids. In germline, CDR1 is SQVTM, CDR2 ANQGSEA. The CDR3: CSVGGGGGAGEKLFF. The CDR3 DNA reads TGCAGCGTGGGGGGTGGAGGGGGGGCTGGAGAAAAACTGTTTTTT.

The J gene is TRBJ2-7, the V gene TRBV27, with 14 nucleotides matching TRBD2. Germline CDR1 and CDR2: MNHEY and SMNVEV (reference sequence). This CDR3 is 15 amino acids long. Trimming at V came to 5 bases and at J to 6 bases, leaving 6 bases not matched to a gene. CDR3 residues: CASSAGTSGSFEQYF. CDR3 DNA sequence: TGTGCCAGCAGTGCCGGGACTAGCGGGAGTTTCGAGCAGTACTTC.

This clone was seen just once. J is TRBJ1-1 and V is TRBV10-3; no definite D call. V was trimmed by 0 bases and J by 0 bases, leaving 8 bases between them. There are 15 residues in the CDR3. Germline V gene data show CDR1 as ENHRY and CDR2 as SYGVKD. The chain's CDR3 is CAISESTLMNTEAFF. CDR3 coding DNA: TGTGCCATCAGTGAGTCTACACTTATGAACACTGAAGCTTTCTTT.

This clone has a single count. The chain employs TRBV9 and TRBJ2-3; 10 bases agree with TRBD2. The germline V gene has CDR1 SGDLS and CDR2 YYNGEE. The V and J ends lost 3 bases and 2 bases, in that order; junction bases with no gene match: 6. There are 16 residues in the CDR3. CDR3 loop: CASSARLAGITDTQYF. DNA for the CDR3: TGTGCCAGCAGCGCACGACTAGCGGGTATCACAGATACGCAGTATTTT.

The genes are TRBV6-1 and TRBJ2-7; 8 nucleotides line up with TRBD1. CDR1 is MNHNS, CDR2 SASEGT, per germline. The CDR3 is 13 residues long. With V trimmed by 5 bases and J by 5 bases, 5 bases remained unmatched. The CDR3 region has the DNA TGTGCCAGCAGTCTCAGGGGGCTGGACGAGCAGTACTTC. It is translated as CASSLRGLDEQYF.

The V gene is TRBV6-1, the J gene TRBJ2-7; TRBD1 matches at 9 bases. Germline V gene sequence: CDR1 MNHNS, CDR2 SASEGT. J gave up 5 bases and V 8 bases, and 4 bases lay outside the gene matches. The CDR3 contains 12 residues. The CDR3 is CASWTGAHEQYF. The CDR3 DNA follows: TGTGCCAGCTGGACAGGGGCCCACGAGCAGTACTTC.

This chain uses TRBV19 with TRBJ1-2; D ambiguous. The V end was cut by 5 bases, the J end by 0 bases, with 13 bases between. Looked up from germline, CDR1 is LNHDA and CDR2 is SQIVND (reference sequence). The CDR3 sequence is 15 residues long. CDR3 DNA sequence: TGTGCCAGTAGTGTGGCACCCGGGGCTAACTATGGCTACACCTTC. Translated, it gives CASSVAPGANYGYTF.

V usage is TRBV9 and J usage is TRBJ2-7, with D hard to call. Trimming cost V 0 bases and J 5 bases, with 15 bases left between them. Germline loops: CDR1 SGDLS, CDR2 YYNGEE. The CDR3 totals 15 residues. The CDR3, as DNA: TGTGCCAGCAGCGTAGGCAATAGAAAATTCGACGAGCAGTACTTC. Translation gives CASSVGNRKFDEQYF. The whole variable domain, remainder taken from reference TRBV9 and TRBJ2-7, is DSGVTQTPKHLITATGQRVTLRCSPRSGDLSVYWYQQSLDQGLQFLIQYYNGEERAKGNILERFSAQQFPDLHSELNLSSLELGDSALYFCASSVGNRKFDEQYFGPGTRLTVT.

This clone was counted between two and nine times. V gene TRBV6-1 combines with J gene TRBJ2-6, with a tentative D call TRBD1 (5 bases). The CDR3 runs 15 residues. Trimming pared 3 bases from V and 0 bases from J, leaving 6 bases between. The germline CDR1 and CDR2 sequences are MNHNS and SASEGT. The CDR3 nucleotides read TGTGCCAGCAGTGACAGGGTCTCTGGGGCCAACGTCCTGACTTTC. It yields the protein CASSDRVSGANVLTF.

This chain uses TRBV6-5 with TRBJ2-7; D is unclear. The germline V and J ends were trimmed by 0 bases and 2 bases, with 8 bases remaining between them. The germline gives CDR1 MNHEY, CDR2 SVGAGI. The CDR3 extends over 14 amino acids. The CDR3 nucleotides are TGTGCCAGCAGTTACTCGGATCGGACCTACGAGCAGTACTTC. Translation: CASSYSDRTYEQYF.

The chain is built from TRBV28 and TRBJ2-7, with 12 bases aligning to TRBD2. Trimming removed 4 bases from V and 7 bases from J; junction bases left unmatched: 11. Germline V gene data show CDR1 as MDHEN and CDR2 as SYDVKM. This CDR3 is built from 16 residues. CDR3: CASSSPSGRAGGEQYF. Written as DNA, the CDR3 is TGTGCCAGCAGTTCCCCTAGCGGGAGGGCCGGGGGAGAGCAGTACTTC.